This TCR beta chain came from a study of blood T cells in healthy people across ages. Researchers isolated at least 6 million PBMCs per sample. Extractions gave at least 5.5 micrograms of total RNA per sample. With a J-beta primer mix and a sample-barcoded 5' primer, a second PCR ran about 6 to 11 cycles. One entry per CDR3 protein results from TCRdb running MiXCR on the 5' RACE reads. The repertoire has about 640,000 distinct CDR3 sequences, 58% of them found once; the top ten carry around 37%. Of note for this clonotype: Antigen specificity is unknown.

The CDR3 is 14 residues long. V gave up 6 bases and J gave up 3 bases; unmatched junction bases: 6. Per germline, CDR1 MNHNY and CDR2 SVGAGI (reference sequence). Whole-study results and caveats: Lack of knowledge of donor CMV status possibly confounded expanded clonotype changes.

The chain links TRBV6-6 to TRBJ1-1, with 8 bases lining up with TRBD1. This TCR was recovered from a man aged 60 to 75 in good health. Sequencing was done on a sample of blood. The CDR3 nucleotides are TGTGCCAGCAGACGACAGGGGAGTTACACTGAAGCTTTCTTT. This codes for CASRRQGSYTEAFF.